This T cell receptor (beta chain) was identified in a study of shared clonotypes between healthy human individuals. V lost 3 bases to trimming and J lost 2 bases, with 13 bases between them. There are 16 residues in the CDR3. Germline lookup yields CDR1 ENHRY and CDR2 SYGVKD. Profiling relied on immunoSEQ multiplex PCR, and the TCRdb table lists in-frame clones only, not all of them. This sample has more than 500,000 clones; about 96% occur once, and the top ten carry approximately 0.067%. The origin of this receptor is a woman under 40 in good health. Sequencing was done on a sample of naive CD4+ T cells sorted from blood. The subset denotes: CD45RA+ positively selected. The chain employs TRBV10-3 and TRBJ1-4; D might be TRBD1 (5 bases). In DNA, the CDR3 is TGTGCCATCAGTGACTGGGGCGTAGGTACTAATGAAAAACTGTTTTTT. This codes for CAISDWGVGTNEKLFF.